This T cell receptor (beta chain) was recovered during a study of blood T cell repertoires in COVID-19. Study at large: PBMCs, B-cell-depleted T cells, or T cells were the source of the cDNA or gDNA that made up the material.

Assay used: immunoSEQ multiplex PCR; TCRdb lists only in-frame clones, some missing. The repertoire holds hundreds of thousands of clones, with 75% to 85% as singletons. V was trimmed by 1 base and J by 4 bases, leaving 12 bases between them. This CDR3 comprises 15 residues. Germline CDR1 and CDR2: LNHDA and SQIVND (reference sequence). The sequenced material came from peripheral blood. This sequence joins TRBV19 and TRBJ2-3, with a tentative D call TRBD2 (5 bases). The TCR sequence derives from a woman in her 30s with COVID-19, enrolled during active disease. CDR3 nucleotide sequence: TGTGCCAGTAGTATAGTTTCGGGGATAGCAGATACGCAGTATTTT. It is translated as CASSIVSGIADTQYF.